This T cell receptor (beta chain) originates from a study of cytomegalovirus exposure and HLA in healthy donors. The germline V gene encodes CDR1 MNHEY and CDR2 SVGAGI. The ends were cut back, 6 bases at V and 0 bases at J, with 12 bases in the middle. The CDR3 consists of 15 residues. With 60 Vbeta and 13 Jbeta primers, the PCR was carried out. Generated by immunoSEQ multiplex PCR, the TCRdb table keeps only in-frame clones and is missing some. Here the sample spans 90,000 to 150,000 clones, 65% to 80% being singletons. The chain carries TRBV6-5 and TRBJ1-5, with D possibly TRBD1 on 6 matching bases. Sequencing was performed on PBMCs. The clonotype was recovered from a female donor in good health and CMV-seronegative. The CDR3 loop is CASRRNRVSNQPQHF. In DNA form, the CDR3 reads TGTGCCAGCAGGAGGAACAGGGTTAGCAATCAGCCCCAGCATTTT.